A single T cell receptor (beta chain) is shown here with its context. Antigen: not known. Regarding the study as a whole: The TCR gene usage of tumor memory CD4+ T cells clustered together with blood and lymph node memory CD4+ cells and with lymph node naive CD4+ cells. Greatest tumor Treg TCR overlap was with tumor naive CD4+ cells.

The CDR3 covers 13 residues. From germline, CDR1 is SGHRS and CDR2 YFSETQ. Constant-region reverse primers amplified full-length variable regions, followed by semi-nested Nested Universal Primer A PCR. In TCRdb, the 5' RACE reads were re-called with MiXCR into one record per CDR3 protein. Of tens of thousands of distinct CDR3 sequences listed, 26% are singletons. The sorted Tregs were CD4+CD25+CD127-/low cells. The material sequenced was tumor-infiltrating Tregs sorted from the breast tumor. This receptor was identified in a female donor with breast cancer. The chain couples TRBV5-1 to TRBJ2-1; TRBD2 is a possible D gene (6 bases). Judging by the DNA end, TRBJ2-7 fits better; the J call may be wrong. CDR3: CASNRAEGDEQYF. The CDR3 DNA is TGCGCCAGCAACCGCGCGGAGGGCGATGAGCAGTACTTC.